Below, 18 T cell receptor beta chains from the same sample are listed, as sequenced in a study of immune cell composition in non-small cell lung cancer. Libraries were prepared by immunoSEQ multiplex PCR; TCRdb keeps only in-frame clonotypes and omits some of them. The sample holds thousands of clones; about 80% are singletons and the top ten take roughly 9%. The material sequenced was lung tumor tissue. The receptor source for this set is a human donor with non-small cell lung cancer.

CDR3 sequence: CASSLLGSGRQETQYF. CDR3 nucleotide sequence: TGTGCCAGCAGCTTATTGGGTAGCGGGAGACAAGAGACCCAGTACTTC. The V call is TRBV7-3, the J call TRBJ2-5, with 9 bases identical to TRBD2. Germline values: CDR1 SGHTA, CDR2 FQGTGA. V lost 2 bases, J lost 2 bases, and 6 bases stayed unmatched. The CDR3 totals 16 residues.

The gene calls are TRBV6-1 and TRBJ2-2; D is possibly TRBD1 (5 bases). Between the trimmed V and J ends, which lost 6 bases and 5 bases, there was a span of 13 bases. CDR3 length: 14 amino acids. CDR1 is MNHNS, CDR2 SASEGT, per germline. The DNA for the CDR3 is TGTGCCAGCAGGCCCCTGGGGCGGACCGGGGAGCTGTTTTTT. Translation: CASRPLGRTGELFF.

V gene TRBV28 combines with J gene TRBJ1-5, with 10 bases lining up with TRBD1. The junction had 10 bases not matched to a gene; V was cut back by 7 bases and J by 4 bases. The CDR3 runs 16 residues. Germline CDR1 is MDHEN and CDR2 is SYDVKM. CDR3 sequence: CASKPVPDRGNQPQHF. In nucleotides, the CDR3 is TGTGCCAGCAAACCAGTCCCGGACAGGGGGAATCAGCCCCAGCATTTT.

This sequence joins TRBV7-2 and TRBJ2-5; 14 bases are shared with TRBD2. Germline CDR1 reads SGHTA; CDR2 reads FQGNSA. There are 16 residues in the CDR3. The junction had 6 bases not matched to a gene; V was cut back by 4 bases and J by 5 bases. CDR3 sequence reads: CASSSWTSGGRETQYF. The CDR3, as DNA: TGTGCCAGCAGCTCATGGACTAGCGGGGGGCGGGAGACCCAGTACTTC.

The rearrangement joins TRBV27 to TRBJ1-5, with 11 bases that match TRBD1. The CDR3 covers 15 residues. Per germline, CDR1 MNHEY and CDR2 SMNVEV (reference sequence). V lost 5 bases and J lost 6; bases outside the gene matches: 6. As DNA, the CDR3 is TGTGCCAGCAGTCTAGGACAGGGGGCAATTCAGCCCCAGCATTTT. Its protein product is CASSLGQGAIQPQHF.

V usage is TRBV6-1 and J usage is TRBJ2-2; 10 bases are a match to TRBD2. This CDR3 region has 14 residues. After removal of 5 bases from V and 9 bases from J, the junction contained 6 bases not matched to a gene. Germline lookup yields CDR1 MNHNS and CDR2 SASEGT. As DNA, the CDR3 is TGTGCCAGCAGTCGACTAGCGGGTACCCGGGAGCTGTTTTTT. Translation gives CASSRLAGTRELFF.

The chain's CDR3 is CAIRPSGGVSYEQYF. The CDR3 bases are TGTGCCATCAGACCTAGCGGAGGTGTCTCCTACGAGCAGTACTTC. The rearrangement joins TRBV10-3 to TRBJ2-7, with 7 bases identical to TRBD2. Per the germline V gene, CDR1 is ENHRY and CDR2 is SYGVKD. The CDR3 has 15 amino acids. Trimming cost V 6 bases and J 0 bases; bases outside gene matches: 8.

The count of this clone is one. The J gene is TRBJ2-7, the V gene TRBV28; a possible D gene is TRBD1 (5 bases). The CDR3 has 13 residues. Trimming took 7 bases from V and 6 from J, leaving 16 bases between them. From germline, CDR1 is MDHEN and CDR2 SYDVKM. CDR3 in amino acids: CASTRFARAEQYF. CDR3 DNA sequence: TGTGCCAGCACCCGCTTCGCCAGGGCCGAGCAGTACTTC.

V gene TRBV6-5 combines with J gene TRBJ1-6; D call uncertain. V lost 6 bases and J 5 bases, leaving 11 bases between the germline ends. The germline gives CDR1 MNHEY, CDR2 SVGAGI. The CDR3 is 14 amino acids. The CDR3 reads CASSEGFNNSPLHF. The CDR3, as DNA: TGTGCCAGCAGCGAGGGATTTAATAATTCACCCCTCCACTTT.

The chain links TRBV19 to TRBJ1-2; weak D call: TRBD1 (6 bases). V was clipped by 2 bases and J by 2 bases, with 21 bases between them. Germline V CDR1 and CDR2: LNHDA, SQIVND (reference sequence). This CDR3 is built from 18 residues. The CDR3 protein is CASSIKKARGERNYGYTF. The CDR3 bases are TGTGCCAGTAGTATAAAGAAGGCCAGGGGAGAGAGGAACTATGGCTACACCTTC.

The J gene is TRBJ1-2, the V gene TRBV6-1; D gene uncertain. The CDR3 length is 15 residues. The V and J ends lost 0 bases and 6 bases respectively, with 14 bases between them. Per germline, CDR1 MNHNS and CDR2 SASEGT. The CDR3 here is CASSEAGRELHGYTF. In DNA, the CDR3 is TGTGCCAGCAGTGAAGCGGGAAGGGAGTTACATGGCTACACCTTC.

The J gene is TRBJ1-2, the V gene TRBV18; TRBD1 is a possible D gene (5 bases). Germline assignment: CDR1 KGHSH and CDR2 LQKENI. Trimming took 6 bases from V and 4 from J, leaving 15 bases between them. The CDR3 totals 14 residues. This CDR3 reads CASSAGPTGYGYTF. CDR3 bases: TGTGCCAGCTCCGCGGGGCCCACCGGCTATGGCTACACCTTC.

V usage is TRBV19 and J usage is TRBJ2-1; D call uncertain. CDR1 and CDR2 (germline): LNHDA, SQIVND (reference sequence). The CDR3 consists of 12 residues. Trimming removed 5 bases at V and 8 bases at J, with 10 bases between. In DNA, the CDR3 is TGTGCCAGTAGTGCCCGGAAGGATGAGCAGTTCTTC. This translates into CASSARKDEQFF. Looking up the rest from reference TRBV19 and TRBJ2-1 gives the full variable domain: DGGITQSPKYLFRKEGQNVTLSCEQNLNHDAMYWYRQDPGQGLRLIYYSQIVNDFQKGDIAEGYSVSREKKESFPLTVTSAQKNPTAFYLCASSARKDEQFFGPGTRLTVL.

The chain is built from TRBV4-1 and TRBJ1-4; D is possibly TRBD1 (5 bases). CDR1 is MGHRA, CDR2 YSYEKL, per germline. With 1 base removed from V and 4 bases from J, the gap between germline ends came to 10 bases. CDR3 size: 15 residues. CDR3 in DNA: TGCGCCAGCAGCCAAGTCGGTCAGGGTAATGAAAAACTGTTTTTT. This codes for CASSQVGQGNEKLFF.

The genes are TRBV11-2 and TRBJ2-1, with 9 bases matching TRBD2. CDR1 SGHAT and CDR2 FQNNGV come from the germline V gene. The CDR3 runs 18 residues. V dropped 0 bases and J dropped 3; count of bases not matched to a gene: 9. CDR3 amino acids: CASSLDPQAGGLYNEQFF. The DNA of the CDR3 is TGTGCCAGCAGCTTAGATCCTCAAGCGGGGGGACTCTACAATGAGCAGTTCTTC.

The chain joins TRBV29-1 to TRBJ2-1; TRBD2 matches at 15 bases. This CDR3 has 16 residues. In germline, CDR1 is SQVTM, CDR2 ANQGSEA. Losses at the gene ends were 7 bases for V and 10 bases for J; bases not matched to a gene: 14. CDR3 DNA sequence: TGCAGCGCTGCCCAAGGACTAGCGGGAGGGCCAGGGGAGCAGTTCTTC. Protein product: CSAAQGLAGGPGEQFF.

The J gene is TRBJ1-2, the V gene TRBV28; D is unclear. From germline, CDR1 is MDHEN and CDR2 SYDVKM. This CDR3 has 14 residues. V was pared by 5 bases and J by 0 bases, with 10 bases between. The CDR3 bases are TGTGCCAGCAGTAGAACAATCTCTAACTATGGCTACACCTTC. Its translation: CASSRTISNYGYTF.

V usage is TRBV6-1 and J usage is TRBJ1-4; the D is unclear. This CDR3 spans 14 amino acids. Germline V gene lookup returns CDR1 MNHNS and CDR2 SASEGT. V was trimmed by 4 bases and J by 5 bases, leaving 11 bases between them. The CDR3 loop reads CASSVGSLNEKLFF. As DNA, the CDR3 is TGTGCCAGCAGTGTGGGGTCTCTAAATGAAAAACTGTTTTTT.